This T cell receptor beta chain was sequenced during a study of T cell responses to AZD1222 COVID-19 vaccine. Findings of the study overall: There were mostly white British donors and more females than males, and clonal diversity was possibly underestimated.

The repertoire was sequenced with immunoSEQ multiplex PCR; TCRdb's copy has only in-frame clones and lacks some. The repertoire holds about 90,000 clones, with around 90% as singletons. This CDR3 comprises 17 residues. V lost 5 bases, J lost 3 bases, and 17 bases stayed unmatched. Germline loops: CDR1 GTSNPN, CDR2 SVGIG (reference sequence). As for this clone: The antigen remains undetermined.

The sequence came from an adult in good health. The J gene is TRBJ2-7, the V gene TRBV30, with 9 bases that match TRBD2. The sample consisted of peripheral blood, taken on day 0 of MenACWY control vaccination. CDR3 sequence: CAWVLLFGGRDNYEQYF. CDR3 in DNA: TGTGCCTGGGTCTTACTGTTCGGCGGGAGGGATAACTACGAGCAGTACTTC.